The rows below give T cell receptor beta chains drawn from one sample of a study of T cells after posttransplantation cyclophosphamide. Repertoires were generated with immunoSEQ multiplex PCR, while TCRdb's copy carries only in-frame clones and drops some. The top ten hold 0.25% of the sample, which has about 10,000 clones, about 98% seen once. Sequenced sample: naive CD4+ T cells sorted from PBMCs. Receptor source: a woman in her fifties or sixties in good health, CMV-negative, and a related stem cell transplant donor. Both conserved end residues are part of each CDR3.

v_call,cdr3_length,cdr3_aa
TRBV14,12,CASSQVRETQYF
TRBV19,16,CATRVQGAVSNQPQHF
TRBV6-1,17,CASSAGTGLSRNSPLHF
TRBV5-4,17,CASSSDPGQGATGELFF
TRBV19,15,CASKKGTATNEKLFF
TRBV7-8,15,CASSFTGALNTEAFF
TRBV7-2,15,CASSPSGGALGEQFF
TRBV19,15,CASSIPPKGYNEQFF
TRBV7-9,16,CASSLVGGQGYNEQFF
TRBV19,13,CASSTLGGTEAFF
TRBV19,16,CASSIPRLAGGDEQFF
TRBV7-6,16,CASSTERGQYNSPLHF
TRBV6-1,14,CASSVGQGVDGYTF
TRBV27,11,CASSSRASVTF
TRBV13,15,CASSSGRLASGELFF
TRBV11-2,15,CASSRPGGVGNEQFF
TRBV30,13,CAWTRQAKNEQYF
TRBV28,15,CASSLWGTASYEQYF
TRBV29-1,14,CSVATRQGESGYTF
TRBV28,16,CASSSLLGQGHSPLHF
TRBV11-2,14,CASSRIQGLYEQYF
TRBV6-5,15,CASSYTTQGRTEAFF
TRBV12-5,14,CASGPRTSGGEQFF
TRBV10-3,16,CAIRSGTSGIGSEQFF
TRBV20-1,11,CSAILVEKLFF
TRBV4-3,16,CASSQDWQGRDNEQFF
TRBV5-4,13,CASSSYRGEKLFF
TRBV19,14,CASSKQGRTDTQYF
TRBV19,13,CASSTARNTEAFF
TRBV28,13,CASRTGGGYEQYF
TRBV6-1,14,CASSQLDRAYGQYF
TRBV6-5,10,CASGGMPQHF
TRBV5-1,16,CASSLLSSARTDTQYF
TRBV9,14,CASSVQGYTGELFF
TRBV6-1,15,CASSEGAFNSYGYTF
TRBV18,15,CASSPGTSGTYEQYF
TRBV5-1,13,CASSLVQFGTRFF
TRBV10-3,11,CAISSVYEQYF
TRBV7-9,15,CASSPLRQGNSPLHF
TRBV28,12,CAAGRGYNEQFF
TRBV7-2,17,CASSRTSGGSPVGEQYF
TRBV19,15,CASSIGPTGINEQFF
TRBV6-5,15,CASRQLGQVQETQYF
TRBV19,16,CASSFPVGGTTGELFF
TRBV4-3,17,CASSHGTGTPRNTEAFF
TRBV4-1,15,CASTQQGALNEKLFF
TRBV7-9,13,CASSGTGNSPLHF
TRBV4-3,15,CASSPWTAADEKLFF
TRBV9,14,CASSVGSSGNTIYF
TRBV28,12,CASTDSNQPQHF
TRBV19,16,CASSITGTGYTGELFF
TRBV27,16,CASSTGTSGTVNEQFF
TRBV7-3,16,CASSFNRQGWLYEQYF
TRBV5-1,15,CASSFVSGGINEQFF
TRBV19,14,CASSIALTAYEQYF
TRBV19,17,CASSIAAGVSSYNEQFF
TRBV23-1,14,CAYPEHPYGNTIYF